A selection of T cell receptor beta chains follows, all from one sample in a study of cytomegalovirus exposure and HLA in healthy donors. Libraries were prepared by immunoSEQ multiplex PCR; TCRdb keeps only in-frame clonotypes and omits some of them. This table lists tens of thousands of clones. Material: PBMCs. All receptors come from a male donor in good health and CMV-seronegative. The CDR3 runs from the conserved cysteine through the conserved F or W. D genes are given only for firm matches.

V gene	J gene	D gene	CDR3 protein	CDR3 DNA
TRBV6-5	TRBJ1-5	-	CASSREAINQPQHF	TGTGCCAGCAGCCGGGAAGCCATCAATCAGCCCCAGCATTTT
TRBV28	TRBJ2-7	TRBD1	CASGDSGSYEQYF	TGTGCCAGCGGGGACAGTGGGTCCTACGAGCAGTACTTC
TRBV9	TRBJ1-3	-	CASSRDTSGNTIYF	TGTGCCAGCAGTAGGGACACCTCTGGAAACACCATATATTTT
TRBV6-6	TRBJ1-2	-	CASSPGMNYGYTF	TGTGCCAGCTCCCCCGGGATGAACTATGGCTACACCTTC
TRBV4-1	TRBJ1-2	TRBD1	CASSQDDVMDRVYGYTF	TGCGCCAGCAGCCAAGATGATGTTATGGACAGGGTCTATGGCTACACCTTC
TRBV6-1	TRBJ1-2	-	CASSSEGYGYTF	TGTGCCAGCAGTTCGGAGGGCTATGGCTACACCTTC
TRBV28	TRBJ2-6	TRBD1	CASSYIRDRRHSGANVLTF	TGTGCCAGCAGTTATATCCGGGACAGGCGTCATTCTGGGGCCAACGTCCTGACTTTC
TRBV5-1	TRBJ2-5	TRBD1	CASSLGQEETQYF	TGCGCCAGCAGCCTGGGACAGGAAGAGACCCAGTACTTC
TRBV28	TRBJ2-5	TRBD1	CASSFSTGVTTQETQYF	TGTGCCAGCAGTTTCTCGACAGGGGTTACCACCCAAGAGACCCAGTACTTC
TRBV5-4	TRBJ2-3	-	CASSLRGAGTDTQYF	TGTGCCAGCAGCTTGCGGGGGGCGGGCACAGATACGCAGTATTTT
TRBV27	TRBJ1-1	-	CASSFVRGDTEAFF	TGTGCCAGCAGTTTTGTCCGGGGGGACACTGAAGCTTTCTTT
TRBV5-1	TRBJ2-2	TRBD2	CASSLVTSGANTGELFF	TGCGCCAGCAGCTTGGTTACTAGCGGGGCGAACACCGGGGAGCTGTTTTTT
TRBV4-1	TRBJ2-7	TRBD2	CASSQVPRGAKGFEQYF	TGCGCCAGCAGCCAAGTGCCGCGGGGGGCGAAAGGGTTCGAGCAGTACTTC
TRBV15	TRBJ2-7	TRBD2	CATSRDRTSGGDYEQYF	TGTGCCACCAGCAGAGATCGGACTAGCGGGGGGGATTACGAGCAGTACTTC
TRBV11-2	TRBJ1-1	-	CASSLSPREDTEDFF	TGTGCCAGCAGTCTAAGCCCAAGGGAGGACACTGAAGATTTCTTT
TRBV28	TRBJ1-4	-	CASTLETDNEKLFF	TGTGCCAGCACTCTCGAGACTGACAATGAAAAACTGTTTTTT
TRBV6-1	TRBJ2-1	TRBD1	CASSEYGQGPDNEQFF	TGTGCCAGCAGTGAATATGGACAGGGACCCGACAATGAGCAGTTCTTC
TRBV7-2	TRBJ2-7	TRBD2	CASSLGLAGGPAYEQYF	TGTGCCAGCAGCTTGGGACTAGCGGGAGGGCCCGCCTACGAGCAGTACTTC
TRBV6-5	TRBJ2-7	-	CASSYRGGSSYEQYF	TGTGCCAGCAGTTACCGGGGTGGGAGCTCCTACGAGCAGTACTTC
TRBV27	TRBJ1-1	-	CASSFRGSNTEAFF	TGTGCCAGCAGTTTCCGCGGGAGTAACACTGAAGCTTTCTTT
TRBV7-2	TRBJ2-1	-	CASSLQSQALNEQFF	TGTGCCAGCAGCCTACAATCACAGGCTCTCAATGAGCAGTTCTTC
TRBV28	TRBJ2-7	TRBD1	CASSFPQGAAYEQYF	TGTGCCAGCAGTTTTCCGCAGGGGGCGGCGTACGAGCAGTACTTC
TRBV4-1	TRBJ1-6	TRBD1	CASSRTPGQLDSPLHF	TGCGCCAGCAGCCGCACTCCGGGACAGTTGGATTCACCCCTCCACTTT
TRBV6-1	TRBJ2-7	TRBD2	CASNPGLAGGTEQYF	TGTGCCAGCAATCCGGGACTAGCGGGGGGGACCGAGCAGTACTTC
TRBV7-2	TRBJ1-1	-	CASSLQGGGNTEAFF	TGTGCCAGCAGCTTACAGGGAGGGGGGAACACTGAAGCTTTCTTT
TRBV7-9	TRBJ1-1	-	CASSLAISNTEAFF	TGTGCCAGCAGCTTAGCTATCTCCAACACTGAAGCTTTCTTT
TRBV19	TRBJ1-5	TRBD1	CASSMGQGRQPQHF	TGTGCCAGTAGTATGGGACAGGGGAGGCAGCCCCAGCATTTT